The rows below give T cell receptor beta chains drawn from one sample of a study of blood T cell repertoires in COVID-19. The protocol was immunoSEQ multiplex PCR, while the TCRdb copy is restricted to in-frame clones and leaves out a portion. The profile shows around 300,000 clones, about nine tenths of them singletons. Sequencing used peripheral blood. All receptors come from a man aged 50 to 60 with acute or convalescent COVID-19. CDR3s include the opening cysteine and the closing phenylalanine or tryptophan. Fields, in order: clone size, J gene, V gene, CDR3 protein. Clone size is not always given. Where it is, it says once, few, many or a class for expanded clones.

.	TRBJ2-1	TRBV11-2	CASSSRDYLSPYNEQFF
.	TRBJ1-5	TRBV2	CASRQGDNQPQHF
.	TRBJ1-3	TRBV5-1	CASSSGFSGNTIYF
once	TRBJ2-7	TRBV15	CATSLSGGSSYEQYF
.	TRBJ1-2	TRBV9	CASSVGGRNYGYTF
.	TRBJ2-7	TRBV5-1	CASSSGQVKSYEQYF
.	TRBJ2-2	TRBV14	CASSQQGIGELFF
few	TRBJ1-5	TRBV19	CATGGRQSNQPQHF
.	TRBJ1-5	TRBV6-5	CASSYGRGLDQPQHF
once	TRBJ2-3	TRBV20-1	CSASLAGGRGTDTQYF
.	TRBJ2-3	TRBV19	CASSIIAGGLTDTQYF
.	TRBJ2-7	TRBV19	CASSPPPGQYRNSYEQYF
.	TRBJ2-7	TRBV2	CASIRSSGAYEQYF
.	TRBJ2-5	TRBV6-5	CASNGGQGQETQYF
.	TRBJ2-7	TRBV2	CASSSSRSSYEQYF
.	TRBJ1-4	TRBV29-1	CSVVSVEANEKLFF
.	TRBJ2-2	TRBV19	CASSTGLLRAGGELFF
.	TRBJ2-3	TRBV2	CASSETGTSGGWDTQYF
.	TRBJ1-1	TRBV6-4	CASSDLPGDEAFF
.	TRBJ1-5	TRBV5-1	CASSPQGAGQPQHF
once	TRBJ1-2	TRBV19	CASSISGRRDGYTF
.	TRBJ1-5	TRBV18	CASSPSAGGGNQPQHF
.	TRBJ2-3	TRBV9	CASSPQLAGGTDTQYF
.	TRBJ1-1	TRBV5-1	CASSSQGNTEAFF
.	TRBJ2-1	TRBV11-2	CASSFLELLRNEQFF
.	TRBJ1-1	TRBV19	CASNDGQMNTEAFF
.	TRBJ2-2	TRBV19	CASSIYRGGPRRELFF
.	TRBJ1-1	TRBV5-1	CASSHGRNTEAFF
.	TRBJ2-1	TRBV7-3	CASSSLGASYNEQFF
.	TRBJ1-2	TRBV29-1	CSATTGWAYGYTF
.	TRBJ1-2	TRBV6-5	CASSYLDSYNYGYTF
once	TRBJ1-1	TRBV21-1	CASSNRGQGVDFNGVGAEAFF
.	TRBJ1-1	TRBV19	CASSNAQGVPEAFF
.	TRBJ1-3	TRBV19	CASSTTGETGNTIYF
.	TRBJ2-3	TRBV7-2	CASSKDSYLSTDTQYF
.	TRBJ2-3	TRBV11-2	CASSLRRGGGVDTQYF
.	TRBJ2-3	TRBV7-9	CASSPRGLRGTDTQYF
.	TRBJ1-2	TRBV3-1/TRBV3-2	CASSLRGVDGYTF
.	TRBJ2-5	TRBV12-3/TRBV12-4	CASSLVGGETQYF
.	TRBJ2-1	TRBV11-2	CASSFSLFTANHNEQFF
.	TRBJ1-5	TRBV3-1/TRBV3-2	CASSQDQAGPPFGPQHF
few	TRBJ2-5	TRBV10-1	CASGTGGRRWETQYF
.	TRBJ1-1	TRBV10-2	CASSSPGPNTEAFF
few	TRBJ2-1	TRBV12-3/TRBV12-4	CASSRLAGAQQFF
.	TRBJ2-3	TRBV5-1	CASSFGALTDTQYF
.	TRBJ2-2	TRBV10-3	CAIGDRDKNTGELFF
.	TRBJ1-5	TRBV7-9	CASSNTGSHQPQHF
.	TRBJ1-1	TRBV6-5	CASRLGQLMNTEAFF